The T cell receptor beta chain under discussion was sequenced for a study of cytomegalovirus exposure and HLA in healthy donors. The study's findings and limits: Researchers reportedly found TCR beta sequences accurately predicted most subjects' HLA-A and HLA-B alleles. TCR beta chains associated with HLA were, in a later analysis, more clonally expanded than equally common others. In a later analysis, V- and J-gene trimming of beta chains associated with a DCLRE1C missense variant, replicated independently.

Nominally healthy donors were sampled, though unrecorded immune exposures were likely. The length of the CDR3 is 14 residues. CDR1 LNHDA and CDR2 SQIVND come from the germline V gene (reference sequence). V trimming: 4 bases; J trimming: 3 bases; junction bases outside the gene matches: 4. 60 Vbeta and 13 Jbeta primers were used in PCR. Profiling relied on immunoSEQ multiplex PCR, and the TCRdb table lists in-frame clones only, not all of them. The repertoire includes more than 200,000 clones, about four fifths of them detected once, and around 6% sits in the top ten. This clone has only a few counts. Its antigen is unidentified.

The chain couples TRBV19 to TRBJ1-1; the match to TRBD1 covers 8 bases. Sequenced: PBMCs. The source of this sequence is a man in his forties in good health and CMV-seropositive. CDR3 nucleotide sequence: TGTGCCAGTAGTAGGGACAGGACCCACACTGAAGCTTTCTTT. Its protein is CASSRDRTHTEAFF.